This TCR beta chain is from a study of blood T cell repertoires in COVID-19. The CDR3 totals 16 residues. Germline V gene data show CDR1 as SNHLY and CDR2 as FYNNEI. Trimming stripped 2 bases from V and 3 bases from J, with 11 bases between. This clone was found once. A Seattle source enrolled patients during active infection and followed them longitudinally. Profiled with immunoSEQ multiplex PCR; TCRdb holds only in-frame clones, not every one. The sample includes fewer than 500,000 clones, 80% to 90% of them seen just once. The specimen was peripheral blood. The receptor comes from a man between 18 and 35 years old with COVID-19, enrolled during active disease. This sequence joins TRBV2 and TRBJ2-6; D is undetermined. The CDR3 DNA reads as TGTGCCAGCAGTGAACGAGGTCGTCATGGGGCCAACGTCCTGACTTTC. Translation gives CASSERGRHGANVLTF.